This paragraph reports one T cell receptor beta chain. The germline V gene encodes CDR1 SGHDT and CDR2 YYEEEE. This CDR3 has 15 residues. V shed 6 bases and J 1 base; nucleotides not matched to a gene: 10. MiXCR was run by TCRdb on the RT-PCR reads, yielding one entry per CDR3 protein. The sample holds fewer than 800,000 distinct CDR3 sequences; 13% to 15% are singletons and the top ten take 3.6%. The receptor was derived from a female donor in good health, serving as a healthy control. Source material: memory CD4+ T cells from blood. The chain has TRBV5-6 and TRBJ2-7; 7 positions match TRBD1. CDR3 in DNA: TGTGCCAGCACCGTAACAGGGGCTTTGTCCTACGAGCAGTACTTC. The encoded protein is CASTVTGALSYEQYF.